The next 22 T cell receptor beta chains were all read from a single sample in a study of cytomegalovirus exposure and HLA in healthy donors. The PCR made use of 60 Vbeta and 13 Jbeta primers. Clones were sequenced by immunoSEQ multiplex PCR, and TCRdb holds only the in-frame ones, with some missing. Here the sample spans approximately 100,000 clones, under 70% being singletons. The sequencing sample was made of PBMCs. These receptors came from a man in his forties or fifties in good health and CMV-seronegative.

The chain has TRBV11-2 and TRBJ2-2, with 8 bases fitting TRBD2. The germline gives CDR1 SGHAT, CDR2 FQNNGV. V dropped 2 bases and J dropped 4; count of bases not matched to a gene: 3. The CDR3 contains 15 residues. This chain's CDR3 is CASSLIAGSTGELFF. As DNA, the CDR3 is TGTGCCAGCAGCTTAATAGCGGGAAGCACCGGGGAGCTGTTTTTT.

The chain is built from TRBV7-8 and TRBJ2-7; a possible D gene is TRBD1 (6 bases). Germline lookup yields CDR1 SGHVS and CDR2 FQNEAQ. There are 16 residues in the CDR3. Trimming pared 5 bases from V and 5 bases from J, leaving 22 bases between. CDR3 coding DNA: TGTGCCAGCAGCCCGCTAGGGGGTAGGCCTCCTGACGAGCAGTACTTC. Translation: CASSPLGGRPPDEQYF.

In its sample, this clone was seen a few times. Other nucleotide sequences from this sample produce the same CDR3. The chain joins TRBV5-1 to TRBJ1-4; the match to TRBD1 covers 8 bases. Looked up from germline, CDR1 is SGHRS and CDR2 is YFSETQ. The CDR3 sequence is 14 residues long. With 4 bases clipped from V and 8 bases from J, the junction kept 7 bases outside the gene matches. The CDR3 loop reads CASSLGQGREKLFF. The CDR3 DNA is TGCGCCAGCAGCCTAGGACAGGGCCGCGAAAAACTGTTTTTT.

This sequence joins TRBV18 and TRBJ1-1; no clear D. The germline V gene encodes CDR1 KGHSH and CDR2 LQKENI. CDR3 size: 14 residues. With 4 bases removed from V and 3 bases from J, the gap between germline ends came to 12 bases. CDR3 sequence: CASSLDTWDTEAFF. The CDR3, as DNA: TGTGCCAGCTCACTCGACACGTGGGACACTGAAGCTTTCTTT.

The rearrangement joins TRBV6-1 to TRBJ2-4; D not resolved. Trimming shortened V by 6 bases and J by 0 bases, and 9 bases separated the two germline ends. The CDR3 consists of 14 residues. Germline CDR1 and CDR2: MNHNS and SASEGT. In nucleotides, the CDR3 is TGTGCCAGCAGCGTCGAGTTAGCCAAAAACATTCAGTACTTC. Translation gives CASSVELAKNIQYF.

The chain is built from TRBV4-1 and TRBJ2-7, with 9 bases aligning to TRBD1. The CDR3 sequence is 14 residues long. Per the germline V gene, CDR1 is MGHRA and CDR2 is YSYEKL. The V and J ends lost 1 base and 3 bases, in that order; junction bases with no gene match: 1. CDR3 DNA sequence: TGCGCCAGCAGCCAAGGGACAGGGGTCTACGAGCAGTACTTC. Translated, it gives CASSQGTGVYEQYF.

This clone occurred once. The chain has TRBV5-1 and TRBJ2-3; TRBD1 matches 7 bases. Looked up from germline, CDR1 is SGHRS and CDR2 is YFSETQ. This CDR3 is 16 amino acids long. Trimming at V came to 4 bases and at J to 1 base, leaving 9 bases not matched to a gene. The CDR3 is CASSPGTDLRTDTQYF. The CDR3 DNA reads TGCGCCAGCAGCCCTGGGACAGACTTACGCACAGATACGCAGTATTTT.

This clone appeared many times. Written as DNA, the CDR3 is TGTGCCAGCTCACCGGGACAGGGGCGGATTAGCAATCAGCCCCAGCATTTT. Protein: CASSPGQGRISNQPQHF. This chain links TRBV18 with TRBJ1-5, with 10 nucleotides matching TRBD1. Per germline, CDR1 KGHSH and CDR2 LQKENI. CDR3 size: 17 residues. With V trimmed by 3 bases and J by 0 bases, 5 bases remained unmatched. Complete variable domain (other parts from reference TRBV18 and TRBJ1-5): NAGVMQNPRHLVRRRGQEARLRCSPMKGHSHVYWYRQLPEEGLKFMVYLQKENIIDESGMPKERFSAEFPKEGPSILRIQQVVRGDSAAYFCASSPGQGRISNQPQHFGDGTRLSIL.

The V call is TRBV25-1, the J call TRBJ1-2; D is perhaps TRBD1 (5 bases). The CDR3 runs to 18 residues. The ends were cut back, 3 bases at V and 0 bases at J, with 20 bases in the middle. From germline, CDR1 is MGHDK and CDR2 SYGVNS. The CDR3 is CASSDPEQGPASNYGYTF. CDR3 DNA sequence: TGTGCCAGCAGTGACCCTGAGCAGGGCCCAGCCTCTAACTATGGCTACACCTTC.

V gene TRBV28 combines with J gene TRBJ1-1, with unresolved D. This CDR3 is 16 amino acids long. Germline lookup yields CDR1 MDHEN and CDR2 SYDVKM. V lost 2 bases, J lost 3 bases, and 16 bases lay in between. CDR3 protein: CASSLGGNGGYTEAFF. The CDR3 DNA reads TGTGCCAGCAGTTTAGGAGGTAACGGTGGTTACACTGAAGCTTTCTTT.

The chain recombines TRBV6-5 with TRBJ1-6; 8 positions match TRBD1. Unmatched junction bases numbered 4, after V lost 6 bases and J lost 6 bases. In germline, CDR1 is MNHEY, CDR2 SVGAGI. The CDR3 is 14 residues long. DNA of the CDR3: TGTGCCAGCAGGTTGACAGGGGTTAATTCACCCCTCCACTTT. Amino acids: CASRLTGVNSPLHF.

The genes are TRBV7-2 and TRBJ2-7, with 12 bases fitting TRBD2. The CDR3 is made up of 14 amino acids. V lost 5 bases and J lost 7; bases outside the gene matches: 6. Germline lookup yields CDR1 SGHTA and CDR2 FQGNSA. The DNA of the CDR3 is TGTGCCAGCAGCACAGGGACTAGCGGGTGGGAGCAGTACTTC. It specifies CASSTGTSGWEQYF. The whole variable domain, filled in from reference TRBV7-2 and TRBJ2-7, reads GAGVSQSPSNKVTEKGKDVELRCDPISGHTALYWYRQSLGQGLEFLIYFQGNSAPDKSGLPSDRFSAERTGGSVSTLTIQRTQQEDSAVYLCASSTGTSGWEQYFGPGTRLTVT.

The chain uses TRBV4-1 and TRBJ1-2; D remains ambiguous. The CDR3 has 15 residues. The V gene's germline CDR1 is MGHRA and CDR2 YSYEKL. Trimming removed 3 bases at V and 4 bases at J, with 15 bases between. The CDR3 DNA sequence: TGCGCCAGCAGCCACCTCTTCCCCCGCGGCTATGGCTACACCTTC. Its translation: CASSHLFPRGYGYTF.

The genes are TRBV4-1 and TRBJ2-2; 7 bases line up with TRBD1. V lost 1 base, J lost 2 bases, and 7 bases stayed unmatched. Germline CDR1 reads MGHRA; CDR2 reads YSYEKL. This CDR3 comprises 17 residues. This CDR3 is CASSQGIRGFNTGELFF. CDR3 bases: TGCGCCAGCAGCCAAGGGATCAGGGGGTTTAACACCGGGGAGCTGTTTTTT.

The J gene is TRBJ1-5, the V gene TRBV4-2, with D possibly TRBD1 on 5 matching bases. The CDR3 is 16 amino acids. CDR1 and CDR2 from the germline V gene are LGHNA and YNFKEQ. With 0 bases removed from V and 7 bases from J, the gap between germline ends came to 16 bases. The CDR3 region is CASSQDTAGQKQPQHF. CDR3 coding DNA: TGTGCCAGCAGCCAAGATACGGCGGGGCAAAAACAGCCCCAGCATTTT.

The chain has TRBV18 and TRBJ1-2, with D possibly TRBD1 on 5 matching bases. Germline V gene data show CDR1 as KGHSH and CDR2 as LQKENI. The CDR3 extends over 17 amino acids. The V and J ends lost 3 bases and 6 bases respectively, with 23 bases between them. The CDR3 DNA follows: TGTGCCAGCTCACCCCCCACCGGACGGGACTATCAAGATGGCTACACCTTC. This codes for CASSPPTGRDYQDGYTF.

The genes are TRBV5-4 and TRBJ1-6, with 7 bases fitting TRBD1. V was clipped by 4 bases and J by 4 bases; unmatched bases: 11. This CDR3 contains 17 residues. CDR1 is SGHNT, CDR2 YYREEE, per germline (reference sequence). The CDR3: CASSRTDRAFYNSPLHF. CDR3 nucleotide sequence: TGTGCCAGCAGCCGAACTGACAGGGCGTTTTATAATTCACCCCTCCACTTT. The full variable domain, rest sourced from reference TRBV5-4 and TRBJ1-6, is ETGVTQSPTHLIKTRGQQVTLRCSSQSGHNTVSWYQQALGQGPQFIFQYYREEENGRGNFPPRFSGLQFPNYSSELNVNALELDDSALYLCASSRTDRAFYNSPLHFGNGTRLTVT.

The chain is built from TRBV7-2 and TRBJ2-5; TRBD2 aligns across 7 bases. From germline, CDR1 is SGHTA and CDR2 FQGNSA. The trim removed 5 bases at V and 4 bases at J, leaving 10 bases unmatched. The CDR3 loop spans 15 amino acids. Here the CDR3 DNA reads TGTGCCAGCAGCCAACTGACTAGCCGGGTAGAGACCCAGTACTTC. Its translation is CASSQLTSRVETQYF.

About this clone itself: The identical CDR3 is also encoded by other nucleotide sequences in the sample. The chain recombines TRBV28 with TRBJ2-3; D not certain. Germline V gene sequence: CDR1 MDHEN, CDR2 SYDVKM. Trimming stripped 4 bases from V and 3 bases from J, with 2 bases between. The CDR3 has 11 residues. In DNA form, the CDR3 reads TGTGCCAGCAGTTCAACAGATACGCAGTATTTT. Translating it yields CASSSTDTQYF.

The V gene is TRBV9, the J gene TRBJ1-2; 7 bases are shared with TRBD1. This CDR3 comprises 17 residues. J lost 3 bases, V lost 4 bases, and 15 bases had no gene match. The germline gives CDR1 SGDLS, CDR2 YYNGEE. The CDR3 region is CASSRRRVQGGDYGYTF. As DNA, the CDR3 is TGTGCCAGCAGCCGACGGAGGGTTCAGGGGGGAGACTATGGCTACACCTTC.

This chain connects TRBV4-2 to TRBJ1-4, with 9 bases fitting TRBD1. The ends lost 4 bases at V and 7 bases at J; junction bases unmatched: 10. This CDR3 spans 16 amino acids. Germline V gene sequence: CDR1 LGHNA, CDR2 YNFKEQ. The chain's CDR3 is CASSPRAGTGPEKLFF. DNA for the CDR3: TGTGCCAGCAGCCCTAGAGCCGGGACAGGGCCTGAAAAACTGTTTTTT.

The gene calls are TRBV7-9 and TRBJ1-4; TRBD1 might be the D (5 bases). V lost 5 bases, J lost 8 bases, and 21 bases lay in between. The CDR3 contains 16 residues. Germline V gene lookup returns CDR1 SEHNR and CDR2 FQNEAQ (reference sequence). The CDR3 sequence is CASSPDSSLLGEKLFF. CDR3 nucleotide sequence: TGTGCCAGCAGCCCAGACAGTTCTCTACTGGGGGAAAAACTGTTTTTT.